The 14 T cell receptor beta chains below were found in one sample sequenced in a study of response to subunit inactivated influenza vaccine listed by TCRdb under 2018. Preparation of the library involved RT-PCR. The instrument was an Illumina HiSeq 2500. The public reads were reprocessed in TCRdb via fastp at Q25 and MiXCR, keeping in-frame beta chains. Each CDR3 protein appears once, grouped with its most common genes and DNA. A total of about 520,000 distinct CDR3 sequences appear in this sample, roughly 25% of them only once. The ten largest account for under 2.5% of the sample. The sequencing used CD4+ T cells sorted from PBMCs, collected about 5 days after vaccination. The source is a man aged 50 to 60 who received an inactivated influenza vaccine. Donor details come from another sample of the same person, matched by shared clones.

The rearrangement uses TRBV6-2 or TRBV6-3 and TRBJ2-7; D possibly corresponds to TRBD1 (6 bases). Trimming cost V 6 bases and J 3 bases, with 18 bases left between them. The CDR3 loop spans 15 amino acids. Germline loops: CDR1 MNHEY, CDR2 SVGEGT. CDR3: CASSSRLGHNYEQYF. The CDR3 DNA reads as TGTGCCAGCAGCTCCCGTTTGGGACATAACTACGAGCAGTACTTC.

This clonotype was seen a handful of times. The DNA of the CDR3 is TGCGCCAGCAGCTTGGTTCGAGCGGGCCCCCGAGAGCAGTTCTTC. This codes for CASSLVRAGPREQFF. This chain links TRBV5-1 with TRBJ2-1; the D gene is possibly TRBD2 (6 bases). Per the germline V gene, CDR1 is SGHRS and CDR2 is YFSETQ. The ends were cut back, 0 bases at V and 10 bases at J, with 17 bases in the middle. The CDR3 length is 15 residues.

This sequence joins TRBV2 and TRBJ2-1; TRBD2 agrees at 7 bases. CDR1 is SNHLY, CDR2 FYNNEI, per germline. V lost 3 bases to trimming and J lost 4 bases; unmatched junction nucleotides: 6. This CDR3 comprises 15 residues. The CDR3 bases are TGTGCCAGCAGTGAGCAAGCGGGGAGATACAATGAGCAGTTCTTC. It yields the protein CASSEQAGRYNEQFF.

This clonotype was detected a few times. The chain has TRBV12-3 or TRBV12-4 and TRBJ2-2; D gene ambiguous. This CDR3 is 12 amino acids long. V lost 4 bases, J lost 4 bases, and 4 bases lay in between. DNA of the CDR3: TGTGCCAGCAGTTCGATCACCGGGGAGCTGTTTTTT. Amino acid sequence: CASSSITGELFF.

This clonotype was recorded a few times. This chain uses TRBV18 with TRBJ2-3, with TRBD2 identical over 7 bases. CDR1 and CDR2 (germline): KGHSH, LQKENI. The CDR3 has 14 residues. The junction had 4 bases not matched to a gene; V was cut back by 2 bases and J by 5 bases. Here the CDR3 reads CASSPGRAEDTQYF. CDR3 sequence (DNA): TGTGCCAGCTCACCAGGGAGGGCCGAAGATACGCAGTATTTT.

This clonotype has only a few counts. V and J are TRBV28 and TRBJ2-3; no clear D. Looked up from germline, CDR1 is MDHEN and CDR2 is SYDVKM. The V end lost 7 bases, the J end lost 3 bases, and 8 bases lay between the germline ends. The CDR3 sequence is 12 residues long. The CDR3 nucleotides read TGTGCCAGCAAACCCCTAACAGATACGCAGTATTTT. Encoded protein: CASKPLTDTQYF.

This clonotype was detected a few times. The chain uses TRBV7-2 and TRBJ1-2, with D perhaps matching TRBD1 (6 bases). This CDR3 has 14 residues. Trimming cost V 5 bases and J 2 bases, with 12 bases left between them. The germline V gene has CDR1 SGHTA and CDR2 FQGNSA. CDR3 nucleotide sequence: TGTGCCAGCAGCCCCGACAGGACCAACTATGGCTACACCTTC. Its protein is CASSPDRTNYGYTF.

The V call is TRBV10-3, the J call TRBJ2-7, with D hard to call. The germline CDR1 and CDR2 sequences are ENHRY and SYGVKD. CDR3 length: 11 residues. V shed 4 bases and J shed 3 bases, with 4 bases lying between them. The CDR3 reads CAISGSYEQYF. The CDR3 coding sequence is TGTGCCATCAGTGGAAGCTACGAGCAGTACTTC.

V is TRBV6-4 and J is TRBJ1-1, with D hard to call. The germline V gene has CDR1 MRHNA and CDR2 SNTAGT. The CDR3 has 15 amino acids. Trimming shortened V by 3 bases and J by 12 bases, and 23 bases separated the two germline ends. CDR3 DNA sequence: TGTGCCAGCAGTGAAACCTGCCTTTATATGGTCGAAACTTTCTTT. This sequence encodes CASSETCLYMVETFF.

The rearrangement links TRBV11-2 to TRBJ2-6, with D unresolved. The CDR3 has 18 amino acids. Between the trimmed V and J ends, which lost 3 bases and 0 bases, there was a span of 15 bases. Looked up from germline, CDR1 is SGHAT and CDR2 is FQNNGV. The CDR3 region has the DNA TGTGCCAGCAGCTTTTTGGGCAGGAGACGCTCTGGGGCCAACGTCCTGACTTTC. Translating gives CASSFLGRRRSGANVLTF.

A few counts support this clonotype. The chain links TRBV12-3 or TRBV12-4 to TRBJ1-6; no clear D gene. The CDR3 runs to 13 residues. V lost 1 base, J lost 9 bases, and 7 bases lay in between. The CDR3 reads CASSLGSASPLHF. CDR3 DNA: TGTGCCAGCAGTTTAGGGTCGGCTTCACCCCTCCACTTT.

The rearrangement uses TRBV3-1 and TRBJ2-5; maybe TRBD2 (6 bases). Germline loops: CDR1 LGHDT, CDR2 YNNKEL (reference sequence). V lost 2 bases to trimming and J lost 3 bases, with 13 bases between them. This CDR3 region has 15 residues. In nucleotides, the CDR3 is TGTGCCAGCAGCCAACCCCGGACGGGAGAAGAGACCCAGTACTTC. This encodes CASSQPRTGEETQYF.

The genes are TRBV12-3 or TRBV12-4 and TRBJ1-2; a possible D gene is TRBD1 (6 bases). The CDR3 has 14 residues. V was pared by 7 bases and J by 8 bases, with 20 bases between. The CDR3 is CASTLIGGLGGYTF. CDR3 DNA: TGTGCCAGCACCCTAATAGGGGGTTTGGGAGGCTACACCTTC.

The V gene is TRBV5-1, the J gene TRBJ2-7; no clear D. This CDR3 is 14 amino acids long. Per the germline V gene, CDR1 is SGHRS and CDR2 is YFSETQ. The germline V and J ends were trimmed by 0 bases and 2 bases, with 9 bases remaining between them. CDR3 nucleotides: TGCGCCAGCAGCTTGGCCGTGCCTACCTACGAGCAGTACTTC. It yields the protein CASSLAVPTYEQYF.